Sequencing of this T cell receptor beta chain was carried out in a study of T cell responses to AZD1222 COVID-19 vaccine. Study-level findings and limits: Females outnumbered males among donors, who were mostly white British; clonal diversity was possibly underestimated.

As concerns this clone: Its specificity is not known.

Trimming took 4 bases from V and 0 from J, leaving 10 bases between them. The germline CDR1 and CDR2 sequences are MRHNA and SNTAGT. The CDR3 is 15 residues long. Assay: immunoSEQ multiplex PCR; the TCRdb copy retains only in-frame clones and omits some. The data show 68,000 or so clones, roughly 86% seen once. This sequence joins TRBV6-4 and TRBJ2-1; D perhaps matches TRBD2 (6 bases). Sequencing was performed on peripheral blood, taken on day 0 of AZD1222 vaccination. This clonotype originated in an adult in good health. The CDR3 loop reads CASSASESSYNEQFF. For the CDR3, the DNA is TGTGCCAGCAGTGCTAGCGAGAGCTCCTACAATGAGCAGTTCTTC.